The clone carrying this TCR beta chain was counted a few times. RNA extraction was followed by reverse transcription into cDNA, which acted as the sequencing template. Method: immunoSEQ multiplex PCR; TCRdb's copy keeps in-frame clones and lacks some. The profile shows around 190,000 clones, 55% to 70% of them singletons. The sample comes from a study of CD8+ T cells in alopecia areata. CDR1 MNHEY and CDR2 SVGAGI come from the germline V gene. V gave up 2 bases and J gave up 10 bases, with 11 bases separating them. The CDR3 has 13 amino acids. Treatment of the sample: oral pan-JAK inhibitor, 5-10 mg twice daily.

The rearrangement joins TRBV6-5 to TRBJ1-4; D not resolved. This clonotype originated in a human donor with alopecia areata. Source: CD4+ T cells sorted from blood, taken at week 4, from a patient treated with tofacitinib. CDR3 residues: CASSYGRVSKLFF. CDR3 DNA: TGTGCCAGCAGTTACGGGAGGGTGTCAAAACTGTTTTTT.